This paragraph reports one TCR beta chain. Its antigen is as yet unknown. V was clipped by 5 bases and J by 2 bases, with 10 bases between them. CDR1 and CDR2 (germline): LNHDA, SQIVND (reference sequence). This CDR3 comprises 13 residues. Repertoires were generated with immunoSEQ multiplex PCR, while TCRdb's copy carries only in-frame clones and drops some. The sample has fewer than 110,000 clones, about 87% seen once; the top ten hold around 0.76%. This entry comes from a study of graft-versus-host responses after intestinal transplantation. Study-level information: Each of the recipients got a multivisceral, liver-intestinal, or isolated intestinal transplant. Recipients were all induced with anti-thymocyte globulin, then given tacrolimus and steroids for around three years.

The study, taken as a whole, reports: Recipient marrow harbored GvH clones, some of which surfaced first in ileum or blood. High graft-versus-host to host-versus-graft T cell clonal ratios marked allografts of patients with graft-donor macrochimerism.

The chain combines TRBV19 with TRBJ2-7; D may match TRBD1 or TRBD2 (5 bases each). This specimen consisted of unstimulated CD4+ T cells sorted from spleen or lymph node cells, obtained before transplant. The receptor was isolated from a human donor who was the organ donor for an intestinal transplant. For the CDR3, the DNA is TGTGCCAGTAGTGTGCAGGGAGCCTACGAGCAGTACTTC. Its translation: CASSVQGAYEQYF.